This TCR beta chain emerged from a study of cytomegalovirus exposure and HLA in healthy donors. With regard to this clone: No antigen is known for it.

This PCR relied on a set of 60 Vbeta primers and 13 Jbeta primers. Sequencing used immunoSEQ multiplex PCR; TCRdb keeps in-frame clones, though not all of them. The repertoire holds about 140,000 clones, with over 70% as singletons. Whole-study findings and limits: Later analysis demonstrated an association between a missense DCLRE1C variant and TCR beta V- and J-gene trimming. With further analysis later on, most CMV-associated TCR beta chains appeared HLA-restricted. In an earlier analysis, most TCR beta V segments were productive about 87% or about 30% of the time.

The material sequenced was PBMCs. This clonotype originated in a man in his forties or fifties in good health and CMV-seronegative.

In DNA, the CDR3 is TGTGCCAGCAGTTGGAGCCGCGGCTACACCTTC. Translating it yields CASSWSRGYTF. This chain links TRBV5-6 with TRBJ1-2; no definite D call. V lost 5 bases to trimming and J lost 8 bases, with 10 bases between them. The CDR3 is 11 amino acids. The germline V gene has CDR1 SGHDT and CDR2 YYEEEE.